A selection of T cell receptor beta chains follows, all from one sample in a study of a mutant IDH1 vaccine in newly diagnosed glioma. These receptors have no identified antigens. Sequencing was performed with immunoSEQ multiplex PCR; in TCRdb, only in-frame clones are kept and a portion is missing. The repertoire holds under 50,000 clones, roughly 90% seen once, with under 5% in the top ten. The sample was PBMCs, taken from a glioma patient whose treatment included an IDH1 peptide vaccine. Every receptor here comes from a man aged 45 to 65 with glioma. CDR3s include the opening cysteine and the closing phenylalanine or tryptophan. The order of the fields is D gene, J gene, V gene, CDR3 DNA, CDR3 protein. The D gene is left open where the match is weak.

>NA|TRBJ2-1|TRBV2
TGTGCCAGCAGTGAAGCAGAGATCTCCTACAATGAGCAGTTCTTC
CASSEAEISYNEQFF
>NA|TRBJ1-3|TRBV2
TGTGCCAGCAGTGAACAGGGCGGAGTGTCTGGAAACACCATATATTTT
CASSEQGGVSGNTIYF
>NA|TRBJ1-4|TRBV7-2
TGTGCCAGCAGCTTAGTAGGTGGGCCCCAAACAGGGGAAAAACTGTTTTTT
CASSLVGGPQTGEKLFF
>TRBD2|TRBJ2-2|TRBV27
TGTGCCAGCAGTTCGGGACTAGCGGGAGCCGGGGAGCTGTTTTTT
CASSSGLAGAGELFF
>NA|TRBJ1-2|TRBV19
TGTGCCAGTATAACAGAAAGCGGTGGCTACACCTTC
CASITESGGYTF
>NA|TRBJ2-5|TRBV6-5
TGTGCCAGCAGTTACTCACCCGGGAAAGGAGAGACCCAGTACTTC
CASSYSPGKGETQYF
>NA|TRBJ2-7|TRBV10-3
TGTGCCATCAGTGAGTCGATTCAGGGAGCGGACGAGCAGTACTTC
CAISESIQGADEQYF
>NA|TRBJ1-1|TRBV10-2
TGCGCCAGCAGAGATAACATAGGGGGGATTGAAGCTTTCTTT
CASRDNIGGIEAFF
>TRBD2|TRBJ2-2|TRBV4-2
TGTGCCAGCAGCCAAGGAGCCGGGCCGGGACTAGCGGCGAACACCGGGGAGCTGTTTTTT
CASSQGAGPGLAANTGELFF
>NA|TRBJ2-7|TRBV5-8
TGTGCTCCCAGGATGGGTGGGGAGTACTTC
CAPRMGGEYF
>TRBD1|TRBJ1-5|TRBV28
TGTGCCAGCAGACCTCGGACAGGGCCCCTTCCTCAGCCCCAGCATTTT
CASRPRTGPLPQPQHF
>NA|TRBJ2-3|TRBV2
TGTGCCAGCAGAGAACAGTCAGGCACAGATACGCAGTATTTT
CASREQSGTDTQYF
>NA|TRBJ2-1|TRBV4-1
TGCGCCAGCAGCCAAAGAACTGTGCGGGAAGGGCGAAGGCAGTTCTTC
CASSQRTVREGRRQFF
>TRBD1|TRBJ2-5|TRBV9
TGTGCCAGCAGCGCCGGATTACAGGGGGCCGGAGAGACCCAGTACTTC
CASSAGLQGAGETQYF
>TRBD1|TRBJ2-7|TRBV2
TGTGCCAGCAGATACGGACAGGGAGCAAGGAACGAGCAGTACTTC
CASRYGQGARNEQYF
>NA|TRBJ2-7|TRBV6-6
TGTGCCAGCAGTCTACAGTACGAGCAGTACTTC
CASSLQYEQYF
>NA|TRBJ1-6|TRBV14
TGTGCCAGCAGCCCCCTGGGGCGGGGGAATTCACCCCTCCACTTT
CASSPLGRGNSPLHF
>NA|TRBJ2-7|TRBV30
TGTGCCTTCCGGGACACATCCTACGAGCAGTACTTC
CAFRDTSYEQYF
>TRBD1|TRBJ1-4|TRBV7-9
TGTGCCAGCAGCCGGTCCGGGACAGCTGGTGAAAAACTGTTTTTT
CASSRSGTAGEKLFF
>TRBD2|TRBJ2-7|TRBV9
TGTGCCAGCAGCCCACGGGACTACTACGAGCAGTACTTC
CASSPRDYYEQYF
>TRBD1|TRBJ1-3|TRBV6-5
TGTGCCAGCATTCACCGGGACAGGGGGCGGAACACCATATATTTT
CASIHRDRGRNTIYF
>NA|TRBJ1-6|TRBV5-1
TGCGCCAGCAGACGGGGTTCAAATAATTCACCCCTCCACTTT
CASRRGSNNSPLHF
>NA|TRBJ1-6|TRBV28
TGTGCCAGCAGTCCCTTGGGTGGGGGCAGATCACCCCTCCACTTT
CASSPLGGGRSPLHF